This T cell receptor beta chain is from a study of T cell clones after liver transplantation. Study-level background: In this trial, immunosuppression withdrawal was attempted within 2 years of liver transplant. General study findings and limits: Low donor cell numbers restricted donor-reactive repertoire measurement in two subjects. A significant post-transplant drop in circulating graft-donor-reactive CD4 TCRbeta sequences occurred in most of the 8 subjects.

Assay: immunoSEQ multiplex PCR; the TCRdb copy retains only in-frame clones and omits some. This table holds tens of thousands of clones, about 88% found once. Comments on this clone: The antigen remains undetermined.

In germline, CDR1 is SSHAT, CDR2 FNYEAQ (reference sequence). CDR3 size: 14 residues. Trimming took 6 bases from V and 10 from J; bases not matched to a gene: 12. The sequence came from a human donor who received a liver transplant. The material sequenced was CD4+ T cells from blood, taken before liver transplant. This chain uses TRBV7-7 with TRBJ2-1; 7 bases are a match to TRBD1. In nucleotides, the CDR3 is TGTGCCAGCAGTACCGAAGGCAGGGGGACCGAGCAGTTCTTC. Its translation: CASSTEGRGTEQFF.